One T cell receptor beta chain is described in this entry. Its antigen is unknown. TCRdb derives one entry per CDR3 protein from the 5' RACE reads, leaving out DNA. The sample's table shows 300,000 to 500,000 distinct CDR3 sequences. The sample is drawn from a study of T cells expressing NK-cell markers. Study at large: Eight donors were sequenced, of whom seven were HCMV-seropositive, while the remaining one was HCMV-seronegative.

General observations from the study: Several donors' CD3+CD56-NKG2C+ cells were dominated by the same clonotypes.

The CDR3 spans 15 residues. In germline, CDR1 is SGHRS, CDR2 YFSETQ. V gene TRBV5-1 combines with J gene TRBJ1-2; TCRdb's D call of TRBD1 is untestable without DNA. The sequence derives from a woman aged 45 to 65 in good health. The specimen sequenced was blood T cells: a sorted CD56 or NKG2C T cell subset, CD4+ or CD8+ T cells, or bulk PBMC T cells (not recorded which). CDR3: CASNRNRDSRYGYTF. The full variable domain, its missing parts supplied by reference TRBV5-1 and TRBJ1-2, is KAGVTQTPRYLIKTRGQQVTLSCSPISGHRSVSWYQQTPGQGLQFLFEYFSETQRNKGNFPGRFSGRQFSNSRSEMNVSTLELGDSALYLCASNRNRDSRYGYTFGSGTRLTVV.